This entry describes one TCR beta chain. Its antigen is still unknown. These data are taken from a study of PD-L1 blockade in urothelial cancer. Study results and limitations: Durable benefit accompanied greater 3-week expansion of tumor-associated blood clones.

Clones were read by immunoSEQ multiplex PCR, and TCRdb kept only the in-frame ones, dropping some. The sample shows roughly 62,000 clones, 82% of them seen only once. The CDR3 length is 14 residues. Germline trimming cut 6 bases from V and 2 bases from J; bases unmatched to any gene: 5. From germline, CDR1 is SGHNT and CDR2 YYREEE (reference sequence). Sequenced here: PBMCs, sampled around atezolizumab (anti-PD-L1) treatment. The V gene is TRBV5-4, the J gene TRBJ2-3, with TRBD1 matching 8 bases. This clonotype was obtained from an older man with urothelial cancer. The CDR3 DNA is TGTGCCAGCACCTCGGGACAGGTCACAGATACGCAGTATTTT. Translated, it gives CASTSGQVTDTQYF.